A selection of T cell receptor beta chains follows, all from one sample in a study of T cells after posttransplantation cyclophosphamide. Measured with immunoSEQ multiplex PCR; TCRdb has only the in-frame clones, and not every one. Singletons are absent from the sample, which has 2,000 to 2,500 clones. Sequencing was performed on PBMCs, taken 86 days after allogeneic stem cell transplant with posttransplant cyclophosphamide. These receptors originate from a female patient between 60 and 69 years old who received an allogeneic stem cell transplant from a related donor and was CMV-positive. Among the T cells, some may be from the graft donor. Each CDR3 is given without its conserved first and last residue.

cdr3_length,v_call,j_call,cdr3_aa
14,TRBV28,TRBJ1-2,ASTIQGEPVNYGYT
12,TRBV6-5,TRBJ1-2,ASSFNRQNYGYT
12,TRBV28,TRBJ1-2,ASRPGQASGGYT
13,TRBV2,TRBJ1-1,ASSEFPGRNTEAF
13,TRBV28,TRBJ1-4,ASSLFGVVNEKLF
12,TRBV15,TRBJ1-5,ATGVGTGNQPQH
12,TRBV27,TRBJ2-1,ASSAVLAENEQF
16,TRBV11-2,TRBJ2-1,ASSFRSGLAGVYNEQF
11,TRBV30,TRBJ1-6,AWEGQANSPLH
12,TRBV11-3,TRBJ2-2,ASSLNRATGELF
12,TRBV25-1,TRBJ2-2,ASGLAGRPGELF
13,TRBV19,TRBJ2-7,ASSVGTSGSYEQY
15,TRBV7-6,TRBJ1-3,ASSPRPGQGSGNTIY
9,TRBV29-1,TRBJ1-1,SDSDAGEAF
11,TRBV5-5,TRBJ2-7,ASSLGGEAQSY
10,TRBV11-2,TRBJ2-3,ASSQQGDTQY
13,TRBV7-3,TRBJ2-7,ASSPTGTVPHEQY